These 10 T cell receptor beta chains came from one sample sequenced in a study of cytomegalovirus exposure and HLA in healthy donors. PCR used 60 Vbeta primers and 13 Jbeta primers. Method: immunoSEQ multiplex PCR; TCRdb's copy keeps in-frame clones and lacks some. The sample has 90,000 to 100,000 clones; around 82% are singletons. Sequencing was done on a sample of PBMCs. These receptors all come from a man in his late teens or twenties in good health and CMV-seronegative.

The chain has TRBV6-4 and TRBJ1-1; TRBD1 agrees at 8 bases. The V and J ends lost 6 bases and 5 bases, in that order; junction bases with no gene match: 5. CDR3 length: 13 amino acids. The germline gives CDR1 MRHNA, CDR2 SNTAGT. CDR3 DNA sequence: TGTGCCAGCAGCCCGACAGGGGCGACTGAAGCTTTCTTT. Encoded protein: CASSPTGATEAFF.

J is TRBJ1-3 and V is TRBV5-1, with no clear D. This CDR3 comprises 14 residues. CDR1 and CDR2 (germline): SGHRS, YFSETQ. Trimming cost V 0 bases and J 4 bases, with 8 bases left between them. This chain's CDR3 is CASSLAGDGNTIYF. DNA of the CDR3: TGCGCCAGCAGCTTGGCGGGAGACGGAAACACCATATATTTT.

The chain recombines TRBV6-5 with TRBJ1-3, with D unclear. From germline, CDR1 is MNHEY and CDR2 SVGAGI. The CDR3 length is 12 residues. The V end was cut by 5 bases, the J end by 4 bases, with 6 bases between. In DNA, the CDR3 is TGTGCCAGCAGTAAGACAGGAAACACCATATATTTT. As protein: CASSKTGNTIYF.

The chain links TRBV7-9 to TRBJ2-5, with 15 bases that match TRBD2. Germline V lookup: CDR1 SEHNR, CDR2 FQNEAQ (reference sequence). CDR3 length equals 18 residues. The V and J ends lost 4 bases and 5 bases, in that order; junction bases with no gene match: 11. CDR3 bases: TGTGCCAGCAGCTCCACCTGGACTAGCGGGGGGGCGACGGAGACCCAGTACTTC. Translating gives CASSSTWTSGGATETQYF.

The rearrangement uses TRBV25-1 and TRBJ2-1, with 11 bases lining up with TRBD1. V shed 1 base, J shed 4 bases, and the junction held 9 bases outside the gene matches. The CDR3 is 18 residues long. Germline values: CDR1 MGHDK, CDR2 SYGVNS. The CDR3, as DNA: TGTGCCAGCAGTGAATTAGCTGGACAGGGGGCTCTATACAATGAGCAGTTCTTC. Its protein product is CASSELAGQGALYNEQFF.

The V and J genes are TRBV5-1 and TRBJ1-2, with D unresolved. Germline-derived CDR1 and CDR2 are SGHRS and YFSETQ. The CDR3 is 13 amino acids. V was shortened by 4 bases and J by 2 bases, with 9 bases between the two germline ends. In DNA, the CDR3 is TGCGCCAGCAGCCCCACACAAAACTATGGCTACACCTTC. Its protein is CASSPTQNYGYTF.

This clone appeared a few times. CDR3 in amino acids: CASSGGQGASEQYF. CDR3 DNA sequence: TGTGCCAGCAGTGGGGGACAGGGGGCCTCCGAGCAGTACTTC. The chain has TRBV6-1 and TRBJ2-7; 12 bases agree with TRBD1. CDR1 MNHNS and CDR2 SASEGT come from the germline V gene. J lost 6 bases, V lost 4 bases, and 4 bases had no gene match. The CDR3 contains 14 residues.

This CDR3 reads CANPRGFDFNYGYTF. The CDR3 DNA follows: TGTGCCAACCCTCGAGGCTTTGACTTTAACTATGGCTACACCTTC. The gene calls are TRBV6-1 and TRBJ1-2; D gene uncertain. This CDR3 has 15 amino acids. Trimming shortened V by 10 bases and J by 1 base, and 19 bases separated the two germline ends. Germline values: CDR1 MNHNS, CDR2 SASEGT.

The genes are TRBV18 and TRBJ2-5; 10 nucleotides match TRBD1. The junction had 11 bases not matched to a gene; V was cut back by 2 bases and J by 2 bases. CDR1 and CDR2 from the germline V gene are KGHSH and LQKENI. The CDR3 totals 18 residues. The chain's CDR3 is CASSPTWSWDRGQETQYF. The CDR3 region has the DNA TGTGCCAGCTCACCAACATGGAGTTGGGACAGGGGTCAAGAGACCCAGTACTTC. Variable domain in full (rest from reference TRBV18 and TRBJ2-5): NAGVMQNPRHLVRRRGQEARLRCSPMKGHSHVYWYRQLPEEGLKFMVYLQKENIIDESGMPKERFSAEFPKEGPSILRIQQVVRGDSAAYFCASSPTWSWDRGQETQYFGPGTRLLVL.

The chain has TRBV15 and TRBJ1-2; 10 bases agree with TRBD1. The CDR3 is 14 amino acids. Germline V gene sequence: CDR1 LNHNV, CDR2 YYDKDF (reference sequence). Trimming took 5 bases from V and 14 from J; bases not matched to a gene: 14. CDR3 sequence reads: CATSGGQGEALGTF. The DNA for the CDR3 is TGTGCCACCAGCGGCGGACAGGGGGAAGCCCTCGGGACCTTC.